The 23 T cell receptor beta chains listed next were all sequenced from one sample in a study of beta chain features in type 1 diabetes. Expressed TCRB transcripts were sequenced after all isolated RNA was converted to cDNA. The method was immunoSEQ multiplex PCR; TCRdb's version includes in-frame clones alone and lacks a portion of them. The table shows around 250,000 clones, with roughly an eighth occurring only once. Sample: naive CD4+ T cells from blood. The receptors derive from a woman in her thirties or forties in good health.

The J gene is TRBJ1-2, the V gene TRBV29-1; TRBD1 aligns across 7 bases. The J segment lost 8 bases and the V segment lost 7 bases, leaving 16 bases of the junction unmatched. The CDR3 covers 14 residues. CDR1 and CDR2 from the germline V gene are SQVTM and ANQGSEA. This CDR3 reads CSAPDRPTEKGYTF. CDR3 DNA: TGCAGCGCACCGGACAGGCCTACAGAGAAGGGCTACACCTTC.

This chain uses TRBV7-9 with TRBJ1-5; TRBD1 matches at 7 bases. J was trimmed by 6 bases and V by 2 bases; bases with no gene match: 13. This CDR3 is built from 17 residues. Germline CDR1 is SEHNR and CDR2 is FQNEAQ (reference sequence). The CDR3 sequence: CASSLNEGGRIVQPQHF. The CDR3 nucleotides are TGTGCCAGCAGCTTAAATGAAGGGGGCAGGATAGTTCAGCCCCAGCATTTT.

This clone was found a few times. The chain uses TRBV29-1 and TRBJ2-2; tentatively, D is TRBD1 (6 bases). The V end was cut by 6 bases, the J end by 4 bases, with 12 bases between. The length of the CDR3 is 13 residues. The germline V gene encodes CDR1 SQVTM and CDR2 ANQGSEA. The CDR3 here is CSVGRGGTGELFF. The CDR3 bases are TGCAGCGTGGGAAGAGGGGGCACCGGGGAGCTGTTTTTT.

This clone was seen only a few times. The rearrangement uses TRBV9 and TRBJ2-3; tentatively, D is TRBD1 (6 bases). CDR3 length equals 16 residues. Trimming cost V 0 bases and J 0 bases, with 11 bases left between them. Per germline, CDR1 SGDLS and CDR2 YYNGEE. CDR3 nucleotides: TGTGCCAGCAGCGTAGGGGGGCAGACTAGCACAGATACGCAGTATTTT. It codes for CASSVGGQTSTDTQYF.

The genes are TRBV5-8 and TRBJ1-5, with a possible D match to TRBD1 (5 bases). The germline V gene has CDR1 SGHTS and CDR2 YDEGEE. The ends were cut back, 1 base at V and 1 base at J, with 24 bases in the middle. This CDR3 is 20 amino acids long. DNA for the CDR3: TGTGCCAGCAGCTTGTTTGCAGGGTCGGGTCAGCAAGTAAGCAATCAGCCCCAGCATTTT. Amino acid sequence: CASSLFAGSGQQVSNQPQHF.

The table lists this clone with a few counts. The gene calls are TRBV5-1 and TRBJ1-5; 7 bases agree with TRBD1. Germline V gene sequence: CDR1 SGHRS, CDR2 YFSETQ. The ends lost 4 bases at V and 0 bases at J; junction bases unmatched: 10. This CDR3 is built from 17 residues. The CDR3 here is CASSPGNTGVSNQPQHF. The CDR3 nucleotides read TGCGCCAGCAGCCCGGGAAATACAGGGGTTAGCAATCAGCCCCAGCATTTT.

This clone showed up just a few times. This chain links TRBV7-2 with TRBJ2-2; TRBD2 agrees at 9 bases. This CDR3 is built from 16 residues. Germline V gives CDR1 SGHTA, CDR2 FQGNSA. V was pared by 1 base and J by 4 bases, with 4 bases of the junction left unmatched. The CDR3 bases are TGTGCCAGCAGCTTAGTCGGGACTAGCCGCACCGGGGAGCTGTTTTTT. Protein product: CASSLVGTSRTGELFF.

This clone was picked up a small number of times. The J gene is TRBJ1-5, the V gene TRBV19; 10 bases are shared with TRBD1. In germline, CDR1 is LNHDA, CDR2 SQIVND (reference sequence). The length of the CDR3 is 15 residues. V lost 7 bases and J lost 2; bases outside the gene matches: 5. The CDR3 sequence: CASTAGTGGNQPQHF. In DNA form, the CDR3 reads TGTGCCAGTACTGCAGGGACAGGGGGCAATCAGCCCCAGCATTTT.

This clone appeared a few times. This chain joins TRBV19 and TRBJ1-1, with 7 bases lining up with TRBD1. The length of the CDR3 is 12 residues. Germline V CDR1 and CDR2: LNHDA, SQIVND (reference sequence). With 8 bases clipped from V and 2 bases from J, the junction kept 2 bases outside the gene matches. The CDR3 DNA is TGTGCCAGTGGGGACAGAAACACTGAAGCTTTCTTT. Its protein product is CASGDRNTEAFF.

The chain carries TRBV11-2 and TRBJ1-2; 7 nucleotides line up with TRBD1. Trimming removed 1 base from V and 11 bases from J; junction bases left unmatched: 13. The CDR3 covers 15 residues. The germline V gene has CDR1 SGHAT and CDR2 FQNNGV. In nucleotides, the CDR3 is TGTGCCAGCAGCTTAGGATTTTCGGCCAGGGGGAGTTACACCTTC. Translating it yields CASSLGFSARGSYTF.

This sequence joins TRBV9 and TRBJ2-1, with D possibly matching TRBD1 (6 bases). V lost 0 bases, J lost 8 bases, and 9 bases lay in between. There are 13 residues in the CDR3. The germline gives CDR1 SGDLS, CDR2 YYNGEE. CDR3 sequence (DNA): TGTGCCAGCAGCGTAGACAGGGTCGATGAGCAGTTCTTC. Translation gives CASSVDRVDEQFF. Filled out from reference TRBV9 and TRBJ2-1, the complete variable domain reads DSGVTQTPKHLITATGQRVTLRCSPRSGDLSVYWYQQSLDQGLQFLIQYYNGEERAKGNILERFSAQQFPDLHSELNLSSLELGDSALYFCASSVDRVDEQFFGPGTRLTVL.

The J gene is TRBJ1-4, the V gene TRBV6-5; D gene unclear. This CDR3 contains 14 residues. Germline V CDR1 and CDR2: MNHEY, SVGAGI. The V gene lost 4 bases and the J gene lost 8 bases, with 14 bases spanning the gap. CDR3 DNA: TGTGCCAGCAGTTTTCGGCAGGAGGGAGAAAAACTGTTTTTT. It specifies CASSFRQEGEKLFF.

The sample holds many counts of this clone. The chain recombines TRBV16 with TRBJ2-7, with a possible D match to TRBD1 (5 bases). This CDR3 is built from 11 residues. V lost 4 bases and J 10 bases, leaving 11 bases between the germline ends. Germline lookup yields CDR1 KGHSY and CDR2 FQNENV. The CDR3 nucleotides are TGTGCCAGCAGCCCCGGACAACTCCAGTACTTC. Protein product: CASSPGQLQYF.

In this sample, this clone turned up a few times. The chain is built from TRBV14 and TRBJ1-4; D not certain. Germline V lookup: CDR1 SGHDN, CDR2 FVKESK. V lost 3 bases and J lost 3, with 8 bases in between. The CDR3 runs 14 residues. The CDR3 DNA reads TGTGCCAGCAGCCAGCACAGCCCTAATGAAAAACTGTTTTTT. It is translated as CASSQHSPNEKLFF.

This chain links TRBV5-1 with TRBJ1-1, with TRBD1 matching over 8 bases. The CDR3 extends over 14 amino acids. Germline assignment: CDR1 SGHRS and CDR2 YFSETQ. V lost 4 bases, J lost 4 bases, and 6 bases stayed unmatched. Here the CDR3 reads CASSTYTGGTEAFF. The DNA for the CDR3 is TGCGCCAGCAGCACCTATACAGGGGGCACTGAAGCTTTCTTT.

The chain carries TRBV7-6 and TRBJ2-1, with TRBD2 matching 8 bases. This CDR3 region has 15 residues. Germline V gene lookup returns CDR1 SGHVS and CDR2 FNYEAQ. V shed 4 bases and J 5 bases; nucleotides not matched to a gene: 7. CDR3 sequence reads: CASSSLAGRNNEQFF. Written as DNA, the CDR3 is TGTGCCAGCAGCTCCCTAGCGGGCCGTAACAATGAGCAGTTCTTC.

In its sample, this clone was seen a few times. The J gene is TRBJ2-5, the V gene TRBV7-6; 8 bases agree with TRBD2. Germline assignment: CDR1 SGHVS and CDR2 FNYEAQ. There are 14 residues in the CDR3. V dropped 5 bases and J dropped 9; count of bases not matched to a gene: 11. This CDR3 is CASSPQLGLVSQYF. In DNA, the CDR3 is TGTGCCAGCAGCCCACAGCTGGGACTAGTGTCCCAGTACTTC.

This clone was detected a few times. The V gene is TRBV2, the J gene TRBJ2-5; possibly TRBD1 for D (6 bases). The ends were cut back, 7 bases at V and 5 bases at J, with 8 bases in the middle. The CDR3 sequence is 11 residues long. The germline V gene encodes CDR1 SNHLY and CDR2 FYNNEI. CDR3 region: CASMRGETQYF. The CDR3, as DNA: TGTGCCAGCATGAGGGGGGAGACCCAGTACTTC.

This clone was observed a handful of times. V gene TRBV7-2 combines with J gene TRBJ1-1; a possible D gene is TRBD1 (5 bases). Trimming shortened V by 7 bases and J by 0 bases, and 12 bases separated the two germline ends. The CDR3 is 14 residues long. CDR1 and CDR2 from the germline V gene are SGHTA and FQGNSA. CDR3 DNA sequence: TGTGCCAGCACCCGACCGGGGGTGAACACTGAAGCTTTCTTT. Encoded protein: CASTRPGVNTEAFF.

This rearrangement joins TRBV6-6 to TRBJ2-2, with 7 bases that match TRBD1. Germline lookup yields CDR1 MNHNY and CDR2 SVGAGI (reference sequence). J lost 1 base, V lost 2 bases, and 1 base had no gene match. This CDR3 is built from 15 residues. The CDR3 loop reads CASSYDRENTGELFF. CDR3 sequence (DNA): TGTGCCAGCAGTTACGACAGGGAGAACACCGGGGAGCTGTTTTTT.

The rearrangement uses TRBV5-1 and TRBJ1-2; 12 positions agree with TRBD1. Germline V lookup: CDR1 SGHRS, CDR2 YFSETQ. There are 15 residues in the CDR3. Germline trimming cut 4 bases from V and 3 bases from J; bases unmatched to any gene: 4. CDR3 region: CASSPGTGGDYGYTF. The DNA of the CDR3 is TGCGCCAGCAGCCCTGGGACAGGGGGCGACTATGGCTACACCTTC. The full variable domain, rest sourced from reference TRBV5-1 and TRBJ1-2, is KAGVTQTPRYLIKTRGQQVTLSCSPISGHRSVSWYQQTPGQGLQFLFEYFSETQRNKGNFPGRFSGRQFSNSRSEMNVSTLELGDSALYLCASSPGTGGDYGYTFGSGTRLTVV.

J is TRBJ2-7 and V is TRBV6-5; 7 nucleotides agree with TRBD1. Germline V gives CDR1 MNHEY, CDR2 SVGAGI. V shed 7 bases, J shed 2 bases, and the junction held 5 bases outside the gene matches. The length of the CDR3 is 13 residues. CDR3 sequence: CASTYRGAYEQYF. DNA of the CDR3: TGTGCCAGCACCTACAGGGGAGCCTACGAGCAGTACTTC.

V gene TRBV4-2 combines with J gene TRBJ2-5, with 7 bases that match TRBD1. Trimming removed 4 bases from V and 5 bases from J; junction bases left unmatched: 10. The V gene's germline CDR1 is LGHNA and CDR2 YNFKEQ. The CDR3 spans 15 residues. Here the CDR3 DNA reads TGTGCCAGCAGCCCCGGCGGCTCGACAGGGGAGACCCAGTACTTC. It encodes CASSPGGSTGETQYF.